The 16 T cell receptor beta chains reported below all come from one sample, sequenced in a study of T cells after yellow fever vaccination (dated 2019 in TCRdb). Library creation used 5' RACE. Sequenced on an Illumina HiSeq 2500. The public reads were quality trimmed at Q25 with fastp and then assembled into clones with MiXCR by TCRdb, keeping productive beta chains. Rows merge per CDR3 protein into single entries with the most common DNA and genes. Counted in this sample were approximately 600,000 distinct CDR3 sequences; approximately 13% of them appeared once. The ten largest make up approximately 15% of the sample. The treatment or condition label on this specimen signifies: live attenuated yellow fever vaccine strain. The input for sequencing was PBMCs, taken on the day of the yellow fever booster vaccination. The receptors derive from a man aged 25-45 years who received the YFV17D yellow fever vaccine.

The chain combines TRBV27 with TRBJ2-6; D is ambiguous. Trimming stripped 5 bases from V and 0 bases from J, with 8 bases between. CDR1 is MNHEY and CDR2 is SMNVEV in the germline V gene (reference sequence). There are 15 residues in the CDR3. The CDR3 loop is CASSPIHSGANVLTF. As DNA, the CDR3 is TGTGCCAGCAGTCCCATCCACTCTGGGGCCAACGTCCTGACTTTC. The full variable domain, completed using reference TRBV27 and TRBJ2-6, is EAQVTQNPRYLITVTGKKLTVTCSQNMNHEYMSWYRQDPGLGLRQIYYSMNVEVTDKGDVPEGYKVSRKEKRNFPLILESPSPNQTSLYFCASSPIHSGANVLTFGAGSRLTVL.

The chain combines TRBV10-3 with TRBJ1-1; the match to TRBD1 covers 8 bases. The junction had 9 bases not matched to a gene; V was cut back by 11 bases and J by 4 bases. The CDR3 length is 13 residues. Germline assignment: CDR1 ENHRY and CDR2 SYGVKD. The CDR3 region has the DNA TGTGCCGCTAAGGGACAGGCGGCCACTGAAGCTTTCTTT. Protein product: CAAKGQAATEAFF.

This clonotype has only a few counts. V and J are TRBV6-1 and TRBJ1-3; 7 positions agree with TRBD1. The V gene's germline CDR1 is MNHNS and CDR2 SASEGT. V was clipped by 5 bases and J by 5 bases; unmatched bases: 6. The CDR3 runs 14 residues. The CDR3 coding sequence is TGTGCCAGCAGTCGTACAGGGGACCGAAACACCATATATTTT. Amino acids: CASSRTGDRNTIYF.

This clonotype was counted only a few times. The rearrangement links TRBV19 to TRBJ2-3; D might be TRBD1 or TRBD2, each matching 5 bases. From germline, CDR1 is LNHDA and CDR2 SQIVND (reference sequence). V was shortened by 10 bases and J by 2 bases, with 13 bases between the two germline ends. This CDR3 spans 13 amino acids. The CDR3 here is CATGRTYTDTQYF. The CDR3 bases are TGTGCCACGGGACGGACATACACAGATACGCAGTATTTT.

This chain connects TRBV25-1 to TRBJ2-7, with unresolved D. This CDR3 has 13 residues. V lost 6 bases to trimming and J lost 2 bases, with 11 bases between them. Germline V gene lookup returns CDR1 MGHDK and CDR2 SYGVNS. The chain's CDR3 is CASRNAATYEQYF. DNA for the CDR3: TGTGCCAGCAGAAACGCGGCCACCTACGAGCAGTACTTC.

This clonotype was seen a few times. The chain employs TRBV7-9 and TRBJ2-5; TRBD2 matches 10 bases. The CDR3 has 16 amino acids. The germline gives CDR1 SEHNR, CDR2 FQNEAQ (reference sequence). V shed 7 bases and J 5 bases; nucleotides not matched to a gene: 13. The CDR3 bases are TGTGCCAGCACCCCGGTGGCTAGCGGGAGTGACGAGACCCAGTACTTC. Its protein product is CASTPVASGSDETQYF.

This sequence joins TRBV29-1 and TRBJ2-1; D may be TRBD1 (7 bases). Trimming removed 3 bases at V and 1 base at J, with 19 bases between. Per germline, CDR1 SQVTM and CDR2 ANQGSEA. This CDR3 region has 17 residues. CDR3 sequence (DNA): TGCAGCGTTGAGGACGGACAGGCAGGGGGGTCCTACAATGAGCAGTTCTTC. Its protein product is CSVEDGQAGGSYNEQFF.

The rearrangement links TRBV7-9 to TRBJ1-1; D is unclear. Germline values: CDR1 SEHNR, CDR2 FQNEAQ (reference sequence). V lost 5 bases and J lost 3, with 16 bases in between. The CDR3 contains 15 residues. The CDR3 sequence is CASSETGEWDTEAFF. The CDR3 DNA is TGTGCCAGCAGCGAAACCGGGGAGTGGGACACTGAAGCTTTCTTT.

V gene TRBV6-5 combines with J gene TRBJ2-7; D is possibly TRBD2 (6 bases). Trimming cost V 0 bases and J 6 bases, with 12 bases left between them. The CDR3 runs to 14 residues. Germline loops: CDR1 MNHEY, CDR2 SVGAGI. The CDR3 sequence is CASSYSPTSSEQYF. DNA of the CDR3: TGTGCCAGCAGTTACTCGCCGACTAGTAGCGAGCAGTACTTC.

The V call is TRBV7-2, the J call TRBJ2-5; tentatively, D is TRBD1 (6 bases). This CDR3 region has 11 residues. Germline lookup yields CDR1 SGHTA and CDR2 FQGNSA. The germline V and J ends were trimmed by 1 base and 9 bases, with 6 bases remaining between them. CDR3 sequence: CASSLGGPQYF. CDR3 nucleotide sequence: TGTGCCAGCAGCTTAGGGGGGCCCCAGTACTTC.

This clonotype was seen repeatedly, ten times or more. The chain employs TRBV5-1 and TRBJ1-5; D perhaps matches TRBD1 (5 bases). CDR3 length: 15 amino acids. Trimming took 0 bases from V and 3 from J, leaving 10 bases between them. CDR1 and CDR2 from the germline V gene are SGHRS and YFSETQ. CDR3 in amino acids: CASSLDGQPNQPQHF. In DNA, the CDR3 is TGCGCCAGCAGCTTGGATGGACAACCCAATCAGCCCCAGCATTTT.

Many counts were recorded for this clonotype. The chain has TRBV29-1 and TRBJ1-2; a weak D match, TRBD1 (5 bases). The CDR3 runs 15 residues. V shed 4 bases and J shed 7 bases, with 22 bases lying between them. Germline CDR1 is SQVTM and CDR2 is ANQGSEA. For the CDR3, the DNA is TGCAGCGTTGCTCCCCCCGGGGGGGAGAATTTTGGCTACACCTTC. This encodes CSVAPPGGENFGYTF.

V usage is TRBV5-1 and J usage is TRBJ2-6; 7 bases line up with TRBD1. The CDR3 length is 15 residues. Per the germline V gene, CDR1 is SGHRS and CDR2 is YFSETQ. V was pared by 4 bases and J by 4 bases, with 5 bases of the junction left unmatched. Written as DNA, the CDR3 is TGCGCCAGCAGCCAGACAGGGCTCGGGGCCAACGTCCTGACTTTC. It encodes CASSQTGLGANVLTF.

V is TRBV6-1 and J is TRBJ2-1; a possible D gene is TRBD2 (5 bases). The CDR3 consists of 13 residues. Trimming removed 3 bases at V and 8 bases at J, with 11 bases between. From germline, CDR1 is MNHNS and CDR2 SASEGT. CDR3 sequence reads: CASSDGSVYEQFF. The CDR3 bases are TGTGCCAGCAGTGACGGTAGCGTCTATGAGCAGTTCTTC.

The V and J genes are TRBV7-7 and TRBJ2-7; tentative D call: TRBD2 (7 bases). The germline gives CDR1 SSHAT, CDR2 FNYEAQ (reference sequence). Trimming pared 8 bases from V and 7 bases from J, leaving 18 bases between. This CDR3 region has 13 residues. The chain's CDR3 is CASSDSRGDEQYF. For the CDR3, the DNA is TGTGCCAGCTCGGACAGTCGGGGGGATGAGCAGTACTTC.

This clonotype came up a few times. Written as DNA, the CDR3 is TGTGCCAGCGGGAGTGGGGGAACCTACGAGCAGTACTTC. As protein: CASGSGGTYEQYF. This chain joins TRBV7-9 and TRBJ2-7, with D possibly called TRBD1 or TRBD2 (5 bases each). The length of the CDR3 is 13 residues. V lost 8 bases and J 2 bases, leaving 13 bases between the germline ends. Germline V gives CDR1 SEHNR, CDR2 FQNEAQ (reference sequence).